A selection of T cell receptor beta chains follows, all from one sample in a study of post-analysis software for immune sequencing data. TCRdb processed the PCR reads anew with MiXCR; each CDR3 protein has one entry. The data contain hundreds of thousands of distinct CDR3 sequences, more than 50% of them singletons. Sequenced sample: blood. The receptors originated from a girl aged 2-10 years with multiple sclerosis. CDR3s leave out the opening cysteine and the closing phenylalanine or tryptophan. The order of the fields is clone size, V gene, J gene, CDR3 protein. Clone size is stated in some rows and not others, as once, few, many or a class when expanded.

once	TRBV7-8	TRBJ2-4	ASSLDLGSGYDIQY
-	TRBV29-1	TRBJ2-3	SVGGWQGADTQY
few	TRBV5-5	TRBJ2-5	ASSWASSQETQY
-	TRBV6-2/TRBV6-3	TRBJ2-1	ASSLGSSSEQF
-	TRBV5-1	TRBJ1-4	ASSIGQATNEKLF
-	TRBV4-2	TRBJ2-7	ASSQRAGPGQTYEQY
-	TRBV6-1	TRBJ2-1	ASTPKGGTGGYNEQF
-	TRBV15	TRBJ1-1	ATSRGQGAQGTEAF
few	TRBV5-1	TRBJ1-1	ASSRGPSVEAF
-	TRBV5-1	TRBJ2-5	ASSFRPKAGRWYQETQY
-	TRBV7-6	TRBJ2-2	ASSLKDTGELF
-	TRBV5-1	TRBJ1-2	ASSQDTTNCGYT
-	TRBV15	TRBJ2-7	ATSRDRVAGGNEQY
-	TRBV5-1	TRBJ2-1	ASSFEFTGGQWYNEQF
-	TRBV20-1	TRBJ2-3	SALVADTQY
-	TRBV12-3/TRBV12-4	TRBJ2-7	ASSFGGAHYEQY
-	TRBV12-3/TRBV12-4	TRBJ2-6	ASSLGQSPISGANVLT
-	TRBV6-2/TRBV6-3	TRBJ2-1	ASSYTGSLTEF
-	TRBV12-3/TRBV12-4	TRBJ1-6	ASSLVRGARSPLH
-	TRBV4-1	TRBJ2-3	ASSQGSSGPTDTQY
-	TRBV3-1	TRBJ2-3	ASTGTSGESTDTQY
-	TRBV21-1	TRBJ2-3	ARPGQGTDTQY
-	TRBV25-1	TRBJ2-7	ASSARDNSYEQY
-	TRBV5-1	TRBJ2-1	ASSLLAGELNEQF
-	TRBV10-3	TRBJ2-3	AISELAGSSTDTQY
-	TRBV5-1	TRBJ1-4	ASSLELPEKLF
-	TRBV11-2	TRBJ1-2	ASSLDGGPNYGYT
-	TRBV15	TRBJ2-1	ATSSDIGLNEQF
few	TRBV7-2	TRBJ2-3	ACRSGGVLTDTQY
few	TRBV7-2	TRBJ2-3	ASSLDWSTDTQY
few	TRBV20-1	TRBJ2-5	SARQAFSLEGETQY
-	TRBV6-5	TRBJ1-1	ASSYATGMNTEAF
few	TRBV7-2	TRBJ2-3	ASSWGQGADTQY
-	TRBV15	TRBJ2-1	ATSSFGTGDYNEQF
few	TRBV7-2	TRBJ2-1	ASSLDRVGRAAYNEQF
-	TRBV10-1	TRBJ1-2	ASSEGGQGYT
-	TRBV25-1	TRBJ1-1	ASRPLYGNTEAF
once	TRBV10-3	TRBJ2-2	AISEGAGSSGELF
few	TRBV29-1	TRBJ1-2	SVTTGMGNYGYT
-	TRBV29-1	TRBJ1-2	SVDMGQGVDGYT